These T cell receptor beta chains were read from a single sample in a study of cytomegalovirus exposure and HLA in healthy donors. Repertoires were generated with immunoSEQ multiplex PCR, while TCRdb's copy carries only in-frame clones and drops some. Among around 140,000 clones listed, 70% to 80% were seen once. The specimen sequenced was PBMCs. The receptors stem from an older woman in good health and CMV-seronegative. Each CDR3 is given with its conserved first and last residue. The D gene is left open where the match is weak. Expanded clones get a size class; other rows say once, few or many, or leave the size out.

d_gene	abundance	v_gene	j_gene	CDR3nt	CDR3aa
TRBD1	-	TRBV27	TRBJ1-4	TGTGCCAGCAGCCATCCACGTACAGGGGGCTATGAAAAACTGTTTTTT	CASSHPRTGGYEKLFF
TRBD1	-	TRBV28	TRBJ1-5	TGTGCCAGCAGTCCCTCCGGGACAGGGATAGCTCAGCCCCAGCATTTT	CASSPSGTGIAQPQHF
TRBD2	-	TRBV2	TRBJ2-5	TGTGCCAGCACTACAGCGGGGGGGCCGAAGCAGTACTTC	CASTTAGGPKQYF
TRBD1	-	TRBV28	TRBJ1-1	TGTGCCAGCAGTTATTATCCGGGACAGGAAGGAGCTGAAGCTTTCTTT	CASSYYPGQEGAEAFF
-	-	TRBV5-1	TRBJ2-2	TGCGCCAGCAGCTTGGGCGACAGGAACACCGGGGAGCTGTTTTTT	CASSLGDRNTGELFF
-	-	TRBV21-1	TRBJ2-3	TGTGCCAGCAGCACGACCGGGACTTGCACAGATACGCAGTATTTT	CASSTTGTCTDTQYF
-	-	TRBV11-2	TRBJ2-3	TGTGCCAGCAGCTTAGCGGACAACACAGATACGCAGTATTTT	CASSLADNTDTQYF
-	few	TRBV30	TRBJ1-4	TGTGCCTGGAGCGAAAACGGGGGGCCTAATGAAAAACTGTTTTTT	CAWSENGGPNEKLFF
TRBD1	-	TRBV27	TRBJ1-1	TGTGCCAGCAGTTTCCAGGGGGCGAACACTGAAGCTTTCTTT	CASSFQGANTEAFF
TRBD2	-	TRBV7-2	TRBJ2-7	TGTGCCAGCAGCTTAGCGGGAGGGGCTCGGGAGCAGTACTTC	CASSLAGGAREQYF
-	-	TRBV27	TRBJ2-5	TGTGCCAGCAGTTCGCAAGAGACCCAGTACTTC	CASSSQETQYF
-	few	TRBV19	TRBJ2-5	TGTGCCAGTAGCCCCCGGGCCTTGGGTCGCGGGCAGTACTTC	CASSPRALGRGQYF
TRBD1	-	TRBV28	TRBJ1-6	TGTGCCAGCTCCTCCGGGACAGGGGGCGGTTTGTATTCACCCCTCCACTTT	CASSSGTGGGLYSPLHF
-	-	TRBV7-2	TRBJ1-2	TGTGCCAGCAGCTTAATGAAGGGAGCCTATGGCTACACCTTC	CASSLMKGAYGYTF
-	-	TRBV2	TRBJ2-7	TGTGCCAGCAGTGTCCCGGGCTACGAGCAGTACTTC	CASSVPGYEQYF
TRBD1	-	TRBV19	TRBJ2-7	TGTGCCAGTAGTTCAGGGGGTGTTGGGCTCTACGAGCAGTACTTC	CASSSGGVGLYEQYF
TRBD1	-	TRBV19	TRBJ2-5	TGTGCCAGTAGTATAGGGACAGGGCAAGAGACCCAGTACTTC	CASSIGTGQETQYF
TRBD1	-	TRBV18	TRBJ2-1	TGTGCCAGCTCACCACGGACAGGGGGCTACAATGAGCAGTTCTTC	CASSPRTGGYNEQFF
-	-	TRBV4-1	TRBJ1-3	TGCGCCAGCAGCCAAGTAGGCATCAGGGACACCATATATTTT	CASSQVGIRDTIYF
TRBD2	few	TRBV5-4	TRBJ2-1	TGTGCCAGCAGCTTTTATAGGACTAGCGGGGGGGCCAATGAGCAGTTCTTC	CASSFYRTSGGANEQFF